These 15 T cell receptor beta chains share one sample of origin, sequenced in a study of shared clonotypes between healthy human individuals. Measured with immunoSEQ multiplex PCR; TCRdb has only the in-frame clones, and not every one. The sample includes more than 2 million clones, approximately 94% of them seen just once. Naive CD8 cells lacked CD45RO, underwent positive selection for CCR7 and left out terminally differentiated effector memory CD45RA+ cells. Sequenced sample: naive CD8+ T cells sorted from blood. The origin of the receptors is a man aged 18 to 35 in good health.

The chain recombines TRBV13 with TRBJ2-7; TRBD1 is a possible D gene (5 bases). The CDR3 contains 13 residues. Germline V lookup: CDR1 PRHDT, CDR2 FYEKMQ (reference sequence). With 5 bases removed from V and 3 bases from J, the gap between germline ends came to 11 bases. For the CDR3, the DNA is TGTGCCAGCAGCAGGGGTAAATTCTACGAGCAGTACTTC. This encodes CASSRGKFYEQYF.

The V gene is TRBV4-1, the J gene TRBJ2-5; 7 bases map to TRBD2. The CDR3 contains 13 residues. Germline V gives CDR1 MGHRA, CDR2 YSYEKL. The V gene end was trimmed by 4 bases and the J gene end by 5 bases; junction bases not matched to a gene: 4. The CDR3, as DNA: TGCGCCAGCAGCCTGGGGGGGGTTGAGACCCAGTACTTC. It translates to CASSLGGVETQYF.

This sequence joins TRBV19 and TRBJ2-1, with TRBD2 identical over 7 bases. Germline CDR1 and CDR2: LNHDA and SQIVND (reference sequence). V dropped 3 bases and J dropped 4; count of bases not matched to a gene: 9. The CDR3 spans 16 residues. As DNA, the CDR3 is TGTGCCAGTAGTATCTCCGCCGGGGAGGGGTACAATGAGCAGTTCTTC. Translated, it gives CASSISAGEGYNEQFF.

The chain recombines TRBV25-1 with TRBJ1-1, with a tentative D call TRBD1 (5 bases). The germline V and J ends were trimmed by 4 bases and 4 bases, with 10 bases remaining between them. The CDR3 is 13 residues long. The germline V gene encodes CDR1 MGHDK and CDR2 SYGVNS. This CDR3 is CASSGWGGTEAFF. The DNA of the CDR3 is TGTGCCAGCAGTGGCTGGGGGGGCACTGAAGCTTTCTTT.

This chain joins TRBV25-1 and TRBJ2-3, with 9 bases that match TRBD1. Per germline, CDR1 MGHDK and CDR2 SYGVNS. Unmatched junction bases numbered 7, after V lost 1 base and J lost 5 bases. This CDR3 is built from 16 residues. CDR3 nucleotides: TGTGCCAGCAGTGAATTTTGGACAGGGGAACAAGATACGCAGTATTTT. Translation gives CASSEFWTGEQDTQYF.

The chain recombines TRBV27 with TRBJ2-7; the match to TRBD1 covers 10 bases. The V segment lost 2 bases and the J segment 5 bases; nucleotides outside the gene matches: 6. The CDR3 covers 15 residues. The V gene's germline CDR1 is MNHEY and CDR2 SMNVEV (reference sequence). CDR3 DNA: TGTGCCAGCAGTTTAATAGGACAGGGGGACCACGAGCAGTACTTC. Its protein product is CASSLIGQGDHEQYF.

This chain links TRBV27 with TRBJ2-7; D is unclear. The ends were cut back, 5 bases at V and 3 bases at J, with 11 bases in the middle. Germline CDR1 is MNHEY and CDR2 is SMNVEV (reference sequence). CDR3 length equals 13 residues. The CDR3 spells CASSERVFYEQYF. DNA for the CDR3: TGTGCCAGCAGTGAAAGGGTATTCTACGAGCAGTACTTC.

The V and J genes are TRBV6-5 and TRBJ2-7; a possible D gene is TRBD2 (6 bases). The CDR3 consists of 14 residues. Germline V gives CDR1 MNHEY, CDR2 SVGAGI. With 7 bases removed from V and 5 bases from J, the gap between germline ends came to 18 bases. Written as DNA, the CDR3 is TGTGCCAGCAAAGTTATGGAGGGCCGGAACGAGCAGTACTTC. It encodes CASKVMEGRNEQYF.

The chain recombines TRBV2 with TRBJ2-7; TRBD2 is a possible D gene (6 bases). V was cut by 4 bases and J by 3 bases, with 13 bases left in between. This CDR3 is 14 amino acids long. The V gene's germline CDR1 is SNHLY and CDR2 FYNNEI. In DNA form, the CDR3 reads TGTGCCAGCAGTGGGGGGGTAGGGCGCTACGAGCAGTACTTC. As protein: CASSGGVGRYEQYF.

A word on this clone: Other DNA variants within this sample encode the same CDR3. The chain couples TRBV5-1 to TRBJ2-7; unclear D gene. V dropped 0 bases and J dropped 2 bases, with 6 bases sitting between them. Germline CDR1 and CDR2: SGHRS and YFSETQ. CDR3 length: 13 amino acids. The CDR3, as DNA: TGCGCCAGCAGCTTGGACACGACCTACGAGCAGTACTTC. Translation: CASSLDTTYEQYF.

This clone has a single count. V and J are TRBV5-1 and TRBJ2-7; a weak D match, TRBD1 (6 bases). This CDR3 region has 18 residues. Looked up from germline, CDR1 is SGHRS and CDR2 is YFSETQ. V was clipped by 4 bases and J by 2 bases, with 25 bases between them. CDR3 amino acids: CASSKATGSLGGTYEQYF. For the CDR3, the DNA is TGCGCCAGCAGCAAGGCGACAGGCTCCCTCGGAGGAACCTACGAGCAGTACTTC.

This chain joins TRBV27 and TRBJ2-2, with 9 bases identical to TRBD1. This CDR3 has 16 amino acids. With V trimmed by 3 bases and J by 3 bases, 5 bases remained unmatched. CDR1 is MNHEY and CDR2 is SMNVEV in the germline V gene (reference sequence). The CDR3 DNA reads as TGTGCCAGCAGTTTGTCGGGACAGGGTTACACCGGGGAGCTGTTTTTT. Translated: CASSLSGQGYTGELFF.

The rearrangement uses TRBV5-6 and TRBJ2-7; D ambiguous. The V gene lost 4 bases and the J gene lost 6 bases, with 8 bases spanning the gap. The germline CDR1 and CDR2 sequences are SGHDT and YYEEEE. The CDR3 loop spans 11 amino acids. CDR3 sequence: CASSTSGEQYF. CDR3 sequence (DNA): TGTGCCAGCAGCACCTCCGGCGAGCAGTACTTC.

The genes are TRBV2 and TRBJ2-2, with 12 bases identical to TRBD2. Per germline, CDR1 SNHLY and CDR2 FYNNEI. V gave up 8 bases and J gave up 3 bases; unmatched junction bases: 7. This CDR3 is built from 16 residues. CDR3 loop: CASLAGLAGYTGELFF. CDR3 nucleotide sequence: TGTGCCAGCTTAGCAGGACTAGCGGGGTACACCGGGGAGCTGTTTTTT. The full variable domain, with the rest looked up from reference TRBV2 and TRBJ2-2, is EPEVTQTPSHQVTQMGQEVILRCVPISNHLYFYWYRQILGQKVEFLVSFYNNEISEKSEIFDDQFSVERPDGSNFTLKIRSTKLEDSAMYFCASLAGLAGYTGELFFGEGSRLTVL.

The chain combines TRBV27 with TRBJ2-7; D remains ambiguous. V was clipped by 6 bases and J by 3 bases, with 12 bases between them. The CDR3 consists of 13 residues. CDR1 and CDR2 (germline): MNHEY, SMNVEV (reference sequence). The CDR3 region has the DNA TGTGCCAGCAGCTTTGGGTACAGCTACGAGCAGTACTTC. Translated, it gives CASSFGYSYEQYF.